A selection of T cell receptor beta chains follows, all from one sample in a study of PD-L1 blockade in urothelial cancer. Data came from immunoSEQ multiplex PCR; TCRdb stores just in-frame clones and leaves some out. The sample holds 100,000 to 150,000 clones, roughly 82% seen once. Sequenced material: PBMCs, taken around atezolizumab (anti-PD-L1) treatment. Receptor source: a man aged 50 to 60 with urothelial cancer. CDR3s include the opening cysteine and the closing phenylalanine or tryptophan. Each record gives: D gene, clone size, V gene, J gene, CDR3 DNA, CDR3 protein. A D gene is named only where the DNA matches it firmly. Some rows have no size entry. The others give once, few or many, or a class for an expanded clone.

D: TRBD1
size: NA
V: TRBV27
J: TRBJ2-7
DNA: TGTGCCAGCAGTCCCCGACAGGGGCTAGCCTCTCTCGGTGAACTGTACTACGAGCAGTACTTC
CDR3: CASSPRQGLASLGELYYEQYF

D: TRBD1
size: once
V: TRBV7-9
J: TRBJ2-7
DNA: TGTGCCAGCAGCTTAGATCCCGGACAGGGGGTGGACGAGCAGTACTTC
CDR3: CASSLDPGQGVDEQYF

D: NA
size: NA
V: TRBV28
J: TRBJ1-1
DNA: TGTGCCAGCAGTGCAGGGGTGAGGACTGAAGCTTTCTTT
CDR3: CASSAGVRTEAFF

D: TRBD1
size: NA
V: TRBV27
J: TRBJ1-2
DNA: TGTGCCAGCAGTTTGGGACAGTCGTATGGCTACACCTTC
CDR3: CASSLGQSYGYTF

D: NA
size: NA
V: TRBV20-1
J: TRBJ2-7
DNA: TGCAGTGCTAGTAATTCCGAGCAGTACTTC
CDR3: CSASNSEQYF

D: NA
size: NA
V: TRBV27
J: TRBJ1-6
DNA: TGTGCCAGCAGTAGCAGGGGCTCCTATAATTCACCCCTCCACTTT
CDR3: CASSSRGSYNSPLHF

D: NA
size: NA
V: TRBV15
J: TRBJ2-5
DNA: TGTGCCACCAGCAGCCGCGGGGCGAAATATCCTGGGACCCAGTACTTC
CDR3: CATSSRGAKYPGTQYF

D: TRBD1
size: few
V: TRBV6-1
J: TRBJ1-5
DNA: TGTGCCAGCAGTGGAGGACAGGCCGCGGCGAATCAGCCCCAGCATTTT
CDR3: CASSGGQAAANQPQHF

D: TRBD1
size: NA
V: TRBV5-4
J: TRBJ1-2
DNA: TGTGCCAGCAGGGAGCAGGGGGGTAGTGGCTACACCTTC
CDR3: CASREQGGSGYTF

D: TRBD2
size: NA
V: TRBV11-2
J: TRBJ2-1
DNA: TGTGCCAGCAGCTTTAGCGGGGGTGGGTACAATGAGCAGTTCTTC
CDR3: CASSFSGGGYNEQFF

D: NA
size: NA
V: TRBV27
J: TRBJ2-7
DNA: TGTGCCAGCAAGTACGGAGCCTCTGTCGAGCAGTACTTC
CDR3: CASKYGASVEQYF

D: NA
size: NA
V: TRBV19
J: TRBJ1-1
DNA: TGTGCCAGTAGTATTTCTGGCGGATTGAACACTGAAGCTTTCTTT
CDR3: CASSISGGLNTEAFF

D: NA
size: NA
V: TRBV21-1
J: TRBJ1-1
DNA: TGTGCCAGCAGCAACCGAGGACAGCAACTAGTGAACACTGAAGCTTTCTTT
CDR3: CASSNRGQQLVNTEAFF

D: NA
size: NA
V: TRBV14
J: TRBJ2-2
DNA: TGTGCCAGCAGCGCACAGCTGGCGTACACCGGGGAGCTGTTTTTT
CDR3: CASSAQLAYTGELFF

D: NA
size: NA
V: TRBV10-3
J: TRBJ2-7
DNA: TGTGCCATCCGGACTGCTTACGAGCAGTACTTC
CDR3: CAIRTAYEQYF

D: NA
size: NA
V: TRBV5-6
J: TRBJ1-5
DNA: TGTGCCAGCAGGCTCGGAGGGGCTAGCAATCAGCCCCAGCATTTT
CDR3: CASRLGGASNQPQHF

D: NA
size: NA
V: TRBV28
J: TRBJ2-5
DNA: TGTGCCAGCAGTCCCACTAGCTACCAAGAGACCCAGTACTTC
CDR3: CASSPTSYQETQYF

D: NA
size: NA
V: TRBV19
J: TRBJ1-5
DNA: TGTGCCAGTAGCCCGACTTGGAGAGGCAATCAGCCCCAGCATTTT
CDR3: CASSPTWRGNQPQHF

D: TRBD1
size: NA
V: TRBV6-5
J: TRBJ2-5
DNA: TGTGCCAGCAGGTCTGGACAGGGAGGAAAAGAGACCCAGTACTTC
CDR3: CASRSGQGGKETQYF

D: NA
size: NA
V: TRBV30
J: TRBJ2-5
DNA: TGTGCCTGGGCGGACTGGGAAGAGACCCAGTACTTC
CDR3: CAWADWEETQYF

D: TRBD1
size: NA
V: TRBV30
J: TRBJ1-6
DNA: TGTGCCTGCCCCAGGACAGGGGGCGTCGATTCACCCCTCCACTTT
CDR3: CACPRTGGVDSPLHF

D: TRBD2
size: NA
V: TRBV5-1
J: TRBJ2-1
DNA: TGCGCCAGCAGCTTGACAGCGGGAGGAGGAAATGAGCAGTTCTTC
CDR3: CASSLTAGGGNEQFF

D: TRBD2
size: once
V: TRBV28
J: TRBJ2-7
DNA: TGTGCCAGCAGTTCCCCCGGACTAGGGTCTTGGGAGCAGTACTTC
CDR3: CASSSPGLGSWEQYF

D: TRBD2
size: NA
V: TRBV19
J: TRBJ2-3
DNA: TGTGCCAGCCGGACTAGCGGGAGCACAGATACGCAGTATTTT
CDR3: CASRTSGSTDTQYF

D: TRBD2
size: NA
V: TRBV9
J: TRBJ2-1
DNA: TGTGCCAGCAGCGTAGGACTAGCGGGCGGTTACAATGAGCAGTTCTTC
CDR3: CASSVGLAGGYNEQFF

D: NA
size: few
V: TRBV28
J: TRBJ2-1
DNA: TGTGCCAGCAGTTCCGGCTCGGGTGAGCAGTTCTTC
CDR3: CASSSGSGEQFF

D: NA
size: NA
V: TRBV5-1
J: TRBJ2-3
DNA: TGCGCCAGCAGCTTGGCGCAGGGACTTAGAACAGATACGCAGTATTTT
CDR3: CASSLAQGLRTDTQYF

D: TRBD2
size: NA
V: TRBV28
J: TRBJ2-1
DNA: TGTGCCAGCAGTTTAGGGACTAGTCTCTACAATGAGCAGTTCTTC
CDR3: CASSLGTSLYNEQFF

D: TRBD1
size: NA
V: TRBV30
J: TRBJ2-2
DNA: TGTGCCTGGAGTGCGACAGGGTACAACACCGGGGAGCTGTTTTTT
CDR3: CAWSATGYNTGELFF

D: TRBD2
size: NA
V: TRBV5-8
J: TRBJ2-5
DNA: TGTGCCAGCAGCTTTCGACTAGCGACCAGCCAAGAGACCCAGTACTTC
CDR3: CASSFRLATSQETQYF

D: TRBD2
size: NA
V: TRBV4-1
J: TRBJ2-5
DNA: TGCGCCAGCAGCCAAGGACTGCGGGAGTCTTCGTGGGAGACCCAGTACTTC
CDR3: CASSQGLRESSWETQYF

D: NA
size: NA
V: TRBV9
J: TRBJ2-7
DNA: TGTGCCAGCAGCGTGGCAGTCTCTGCGGGTTACGAGCAGTACTTC
CDR3: CASSVAVSAGYEQYF

D: TRBD2
size: NA
V: TRBV14
J: TRBJ2-1
DNA: TGTGCCAGCAGCCAAGGACTAGCTTTCGGTGAGCAGTTCTTC
CDR3: CASSQGLAFGEQFF

D: NA
size: few
V: TRBV20-1
J: TRBJ2-1
DNA: TGCAGTGCCAAGAGAAATGAGCAGTTCTTC
CDR3: CSAKRNEQFF

D: NA
size: NA
V: TRBV30
J: TRBJ2-7
DNA: TGTGCCTGGATTAGTCCAGTGCGGACTTTCTTC
CDR3: CAWISPVRTFF

D: TRBD2
size: NA
V: TRBV9
J: TRBJ2-1
DNA: TGTGCCAGCAGCCCTCAGAGTAGCGGGAGGGGAAATGAGCAGTTCTTC
CDR3: CASSPQSSGRGNEQFF

D: NA
size: NA
V: TRBV7-9
J: TRBJ2-7
DNA: TGTGCCAGCAGCTTAGACGTGGACTTGTCGTACGAGCAGTACTTC
CDR3: CASSLDVDLSYEQYF

D: NA
size: NA
V: TRBV7-3
J: TRBJ1-6
DNA: TGTGCCAGCAGCTTAGGGGGGGTTTCACCCCTCCACTTT
CDR3: CASSLGGVSPLHF

D: NA
size: NA
V: TRBV2
J: TRBJ2-5
DNA: TGTGCCAGCAGTCAACAAGAGACCCAGTACTTC
CDR3: CASSQQETQYF

D: TRBD1
size: once
V: TRBV6-1
J: TRBJ1-2
DNA: TGTGCCAGCAACCGGGACAGGGGCTACACCTTC
CDR3: CASNRDRGYTF

D: NA
size: once
V: TRBV15
J: TRBJ2-6
DNA: TGTGCCACCAGCAGCAGGGGTTCTGGGGCCAACGTCCTGACTTTC
CDR3: CATSSRGSGANVLTF

D: NA
size: NA
V: TRBV7-9
J: TRBJ1-3
DNA: TGTGCCGGAGGGATGAACTCTGGAAACACCATATATTTT
CDR3: CAGGMNSGNTIYF

D: NA
size: NA
V: TRBV1
J: TRBJ2-3
DNA: TGCACCAGCACCCCCCGACTAGCGGGAAAAGAGGATACGCAGTATTTT
CDR3: CTSTPRLAGKEDTQYF

D: TRBD2
size: few
V: TRBV28
J: TRBJ2-1
DNA: TGTGCCAGCAATAGCGGGAGTAGGGTAAGCAGGAATGAGCAGTTCTTC
CDR3: CASNSGSRVSRNEQFF

D: NA
size: NA
V: TRBV21-1
J: TRBJ1-1
DNA: TGTGCCAGCAGCACAGAACAGGGTTACAACACTGAAGCTTTCTTT
CDR3: CASSTEQGYNTEAFF

D: TRBD1
size: once
V: TRBV2
J: TRBJ1-2
DNA: TGTGCCAGCAGCTCGACAGGGGGCTATGGCTACACCTTC
CDR3: CASSSTGGYGYTF